In its sample, the clone carrying this TCR beta chain was seen once. This record comes from a study of blood T cell repertoires in COVID-19. This CDR3 contains 17 residues. Germline V gene lookup returns CDR1 SEHNR and CDR2 FQNEAQ (reference sequence). V shed 1 base, J shed 2 bases, and the junction held 5 bases outside the gene matches. TCRdb's table, derived via immunoSEQ multiplex PCR, lists solely in-frame clones and lacks some. Altogether hundreds of thousands of clones are present, about 88% being singletons, with the ten largest covering roughly 0.84%. The sample taken for sequencing was peripheral blood. The clonotype originates from a man in his late teens or twenties with COVID-19, enrolled during active disease. This chain links TRBV7-9 with TRBJ2-1; TRBD1 aligns across 10 bases. The CDR3 loop is CASSLDGTGVTYNEQFF. CDR3 coding DNA: TGTGCCAGCAGCTTAGACGGGACAGGGGTGACCTACAATGAGCAGTTCTTC.